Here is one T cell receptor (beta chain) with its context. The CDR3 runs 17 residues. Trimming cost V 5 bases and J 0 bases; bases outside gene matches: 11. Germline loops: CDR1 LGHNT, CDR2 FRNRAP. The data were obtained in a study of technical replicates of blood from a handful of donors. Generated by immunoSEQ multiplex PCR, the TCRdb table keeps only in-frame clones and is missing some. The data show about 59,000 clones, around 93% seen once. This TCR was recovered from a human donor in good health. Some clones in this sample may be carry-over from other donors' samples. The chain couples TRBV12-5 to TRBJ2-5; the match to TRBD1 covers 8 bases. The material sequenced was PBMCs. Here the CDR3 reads CASGPSGQGNHQETQYF. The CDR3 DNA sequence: TGTGCTAGTGGTCCCTCCGGACAGGGCAACCACCAAGAGACCCAGTACTTC.